What follows are 14 T cell receptor beta chains derived from one specimen sequenced in a study of cytomegalovirus exposure and HLA in healthy donors. The table came from immunoSEQ multiplex PCR; TCRdb's copy has only in-frame clones and leaves some out. The sample carries roughly 150,000 clones, approximately 86% recorded once. Source material: PBMCs. Receptors were obtained from a man aged 30 to 45 in good health and CMV-seropositive.

The chain carries TRBV7-2 and TRBJ1-1; D is possibly TRBD1 (6 bases). This CDR3 is built from 13 residues. Trimming stripped 4 bases from V and 14 bases from J, with 20 bases between. The germline CDR1 and CDR2 sequences are SGHTA and FQGNSA. The CDR3 protein is CASSSDRANSRFF. CDR3 DNA sequence: TGTGCCAGCAGCTCGGACAGAGCCAACAGTAGATTCTTT.

J is TRBJ2-1 and V is TRBV5-1; TRBD1 matches 7 bases. Unmatched junction bases numbered 10, after V lost 3 bases and J lost 7 bases. Germline-derived CDR1 and CDR2 are SGHRS and YFSETQ. CDR3 size: 15 residues. CDR3 coding DNA: TGCGCCAGCAGCTCTCCGGGACAGCCGTTTAATGAGCAGTTCTTC. It translates to CASSSPGQPFNEQFF.

The genes are TRBV5-1 and TRBJ2-7; D uncertain. Germline values: CDR1 SGHRS, CDR2 YFSETQ. The ends were cut back, 0 bases at V and 3 bases at J, with 13 bases in the middle. This CDR3 is built from 15 residues. CDR3 loop: CASSLAPQYGYEQYF. CDR3 bases: TGCGCCAGCAGCTTGGCGCCACAGTACGGCTACGAGCAGTACTTC.

This clone has just a few counts. The junction differs from germline at one of its ends, possibly a read error. This sequence joins TRBV7-7 and TRBJ1-5; D gene unclear. CDR1 and CDR2 (germline): SSHAT, FNYEAQ (reference sequence). The CDR3 has 13 residues. The CDR3 nucleotides read TGTGCTAGCAGTTTCTCCCGGGATCAGCCCCAGCATTTT. Its protein is CASSFSRDQPQHF.

CDR3 protein: CASSILPGNEQFF. For the CDR3, the DNA is TGTGCCAGTAGTATACTCCCGGGGAATGAGCAGTTCTTC. The rearrangement uses TRBV19 and TRBJ2-1, with TRBD2 as a possible D gene (5 bases). Deletions cut 2 bases from V and 7 bases from J, with 9 bases between. This CDR3 is built from 13 residues. Germline lookup yields CDR1 LNHDA and CDR2 SQIVND (reference sequence).

CDR3 protein: CATDTGIYGYTF. The CDR3 coding sequence is TGTGCCACCGACACAGGGATCTATGGCTACACCTTC. J is TRBJ1-2 and V is TRBV6-1; TRBD1 might be the D (6 bases). Germline values: CDR1 MNHNS, CDR2 SASEGT. This CDR3 has 12 residues. V gave up 10 bases and J gave up 4 bases, with 13 bases separating them.

The chain combines TRBV18 with TRBJ2-2; D perhaps matches TRBD2 (6 bases). Trimming left V 5 bases short and J 5 bases short, with 12 bases between. Germline CDR1 KGHSH, CDR2 LQKENI. This CDR3 has 14 residues. This chain's CDR3 is CASSSLGGTGELFF. In DNA, the CDR3 is TGTGCCAGCTCATCCCTGGGGGGAACCGGGGAGCTGTTTTTT.

The chain links TRBV4-1 to TRBJ1-6; D may be TRBD1 (5 bases). Looked up from germline, CDR1 is MGHRA and CDR2 is YSYEKL. Trimming shortened V by 1 base and J by 7 bases, and 11 bases separated the two germline ends. This CDR3 has 15 residues. As DNA, the CDR3 is TGCGCCAGCAGCCAAGGACAGATCCTCAATTCACCCCTCCACTTT. It is translated as CASSQGQILNSPLHF.

The chain has TRBV29-1 and TRBJ2-7; 7 nucleotides line up with TRBD1. The V and J ends lost 7 bases and 2 bases, in that order; junction bases with no gene match: 5. Germline CDR1 is SQVTM and CDR2 is ANQGSEA. This CDR3 is 12 amino acids long. The chain's CDR3 is CSAEGQTYEQYF. CDR3 DNA: TGCAGCGCCGAGGGACAGACCTACGAGCAGTACTTC.

The chain joins TRBV9 to TRBJ2-1, with 8 bases that match TRBD2. J was trimmed by 0 bases and V by 4 bases; bases with no gene match: 3. The CDR3 loop spans 15 amino acids. The V gene's germline CDR1 is SGDLS and CDR2 YYNGEE. In DNA, the CDR3 is TGTGCCAGCAGCACCCGGGGGGGCTCCTACAATGAGCAGTTCTTC. Translating it yields CASSTRGGSYNEQFF.

J is TRBJ2-7 and V is TRBV6-5; 10 nucleotides align to TRBD1. The length of the CDR3 is 15 residues. J lost 0 bases, V lost 2 bases, and 1 base had no gene match. CDR1 is MNHEY, CDR2 SVGAGI, per germline. CDR3 sequence (DNA): TGTGCCAGCAGTTACGGACAGGGGGTCTCCTACGAGCAGTACTTC. Residues: CASSYGQGVSYEQYF.

V usage is TRBV19 and J usage is TRBJ2-7; D gene uncertain. V lost 5 bases, J lost 2 bases, and 7 bases lay in between. This CDR3 comprises 12 residues. Germline V gives CDR1 LNHDA, CDR2 SQIVND (reference sequence). The CDR3 is CASSSLTYEQYF. DNA of the CDR3: TGTGCCAGTAGTTCACTTACCTACGAGCAGTACTTC.

This clone occurred once. The genes are TRBV4-3 and TRBJ2-3; TRBD2 matches 10 bases. CDR1 is LGHNA and CDR2 is YSLEER in the germline V gene. This CDR3 comprises 19 residues. V was clipped by 0 bases and J by 0 bases; unmatched bases: 9. CDR3 DNA sequence: TGCGCCAGCAGCCAAGACCGGGCTAGCGGGAGTGCTAGCACAGATACGCAGTATTTT. This encodes CASSQDRASGSASTDTQYF.

The CDR3 here is CSVERGTSGNTIYF. CDR3 bases: TGCAGCGTTGAAAGGGGAACCTCTGGAAACACCATATATTTT. The J gene is TRBJ1-3, the V gene TRBV29-1; D is possibly TRBD1 (5 bases). V shed 2 bases and J shed 0 bases, with 8 bases lying between them. The CDR3 contains 14 residues. Germline V gene data show CDR1 as SQVTM and CDR2 as ANQGSEA.